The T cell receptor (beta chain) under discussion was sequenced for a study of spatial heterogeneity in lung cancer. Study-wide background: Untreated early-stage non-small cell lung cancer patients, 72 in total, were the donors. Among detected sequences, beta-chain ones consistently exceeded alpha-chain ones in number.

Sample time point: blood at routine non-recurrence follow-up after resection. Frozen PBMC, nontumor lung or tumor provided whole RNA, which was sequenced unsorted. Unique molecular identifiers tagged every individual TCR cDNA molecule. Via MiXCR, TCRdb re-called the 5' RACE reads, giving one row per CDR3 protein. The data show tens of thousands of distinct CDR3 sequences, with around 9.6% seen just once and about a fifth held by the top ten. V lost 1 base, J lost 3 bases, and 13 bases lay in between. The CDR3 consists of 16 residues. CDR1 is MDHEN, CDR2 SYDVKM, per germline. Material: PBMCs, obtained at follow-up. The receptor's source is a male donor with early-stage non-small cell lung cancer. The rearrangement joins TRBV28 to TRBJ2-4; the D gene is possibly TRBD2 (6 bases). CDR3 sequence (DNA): TGTGCCAGCAGTTTATCGGGGGTGATTGACAAAAACATTCAGTACTTC. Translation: CASSLSGVIDKNIQYF.